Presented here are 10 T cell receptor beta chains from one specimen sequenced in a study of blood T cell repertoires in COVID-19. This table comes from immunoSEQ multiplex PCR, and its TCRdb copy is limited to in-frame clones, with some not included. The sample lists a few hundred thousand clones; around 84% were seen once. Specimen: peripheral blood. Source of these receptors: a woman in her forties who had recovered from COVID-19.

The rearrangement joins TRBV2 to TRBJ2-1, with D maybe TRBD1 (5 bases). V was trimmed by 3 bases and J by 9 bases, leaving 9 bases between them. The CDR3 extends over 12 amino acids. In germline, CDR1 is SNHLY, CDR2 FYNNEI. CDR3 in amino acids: CASSDNRSEQFF. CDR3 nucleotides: TGTGCCAGCAGTGATAACAGGAGTGAGCAGTTCTTC.

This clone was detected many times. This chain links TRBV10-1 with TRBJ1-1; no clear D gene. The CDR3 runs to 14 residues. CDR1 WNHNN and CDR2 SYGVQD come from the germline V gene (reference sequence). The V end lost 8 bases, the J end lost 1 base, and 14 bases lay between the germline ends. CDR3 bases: TGCGCCAGCGCAAGCGAGGGAGGGAACACTGAAGCTTTCTTT. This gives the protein CASASEGGNTEAFF.

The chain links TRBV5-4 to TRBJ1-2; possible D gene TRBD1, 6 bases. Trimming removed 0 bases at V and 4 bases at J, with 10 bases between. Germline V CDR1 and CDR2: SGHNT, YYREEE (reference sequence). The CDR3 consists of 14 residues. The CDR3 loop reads CASSLVRDIYGYTF. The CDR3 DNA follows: TGTGCCAGCAGCTTGGTCCGGGACATCTATGGCTACACCTTC.

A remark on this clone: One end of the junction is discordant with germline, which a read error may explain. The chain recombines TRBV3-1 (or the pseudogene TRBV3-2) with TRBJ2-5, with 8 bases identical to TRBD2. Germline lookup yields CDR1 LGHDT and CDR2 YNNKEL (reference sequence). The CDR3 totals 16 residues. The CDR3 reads CASTQFGGASVETQYF. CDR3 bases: TGTGCCAGCACCCAATTCGGGGGGGCGAGTGTGGAGACCCAGTACTTC.

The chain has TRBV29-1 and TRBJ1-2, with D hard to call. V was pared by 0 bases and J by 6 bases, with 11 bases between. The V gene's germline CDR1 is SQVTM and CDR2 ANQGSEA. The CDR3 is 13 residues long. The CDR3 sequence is CSVEDPGNHGYTF. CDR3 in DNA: TGCAGCGTTGAAGATCCCGGGAACCATGGCTACACCTTC.

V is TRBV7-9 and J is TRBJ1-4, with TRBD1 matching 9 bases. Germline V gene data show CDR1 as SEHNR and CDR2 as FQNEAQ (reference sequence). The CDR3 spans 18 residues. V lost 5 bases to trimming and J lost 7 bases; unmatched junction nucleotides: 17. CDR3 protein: CASSLGQGRGRKAEKLFF. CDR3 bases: TGTGCCAGCAGCCTCGGACAGGGGCGCGGCAGGAAGGCTGAAAAACTGTTTTTT.

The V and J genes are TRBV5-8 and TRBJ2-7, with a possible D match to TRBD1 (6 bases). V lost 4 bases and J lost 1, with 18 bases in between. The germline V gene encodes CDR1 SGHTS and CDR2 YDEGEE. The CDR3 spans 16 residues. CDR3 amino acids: CASSAGLGATSYEQYF. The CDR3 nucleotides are TGTGCCAGCAGCGCCGGGCTGGGGGCGACGTCCTACGAGCAGTACTTC.

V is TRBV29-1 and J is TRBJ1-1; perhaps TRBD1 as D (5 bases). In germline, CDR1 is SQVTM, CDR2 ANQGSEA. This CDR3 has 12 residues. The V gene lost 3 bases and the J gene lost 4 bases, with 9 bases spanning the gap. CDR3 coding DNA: TGCAGCGTTGACAGGGCGGTCACTGAAGCTTTCTTT. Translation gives CSVDRAVTEAFF.

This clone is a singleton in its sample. CDR3 sequence: CASSHRDSMNTEAFF. CDR3 nucleotides: TGTGCCAGCTCACACCGGGACAGCATGAACACTGAAGCTTTCTTT. This rearrangement joins TRBV18 to TRBJ1-1; 7 bases are a match to TRBD1. The V and J ends lost 4 bases and 0 bases, in that order; junction bases with no gene match: 5. The CDR3 consists of 15 residues. CDR1 KGHSH and CDR2 LQKENI come from the germline V gene.

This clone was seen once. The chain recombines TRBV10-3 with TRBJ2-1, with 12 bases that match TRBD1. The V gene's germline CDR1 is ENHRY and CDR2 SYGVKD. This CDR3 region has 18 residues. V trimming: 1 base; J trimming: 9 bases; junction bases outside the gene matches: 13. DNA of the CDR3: TGTGCCATCAGTGAGTTAGGGACAGGGGGCCCCAACCAGGTTGAGCAGTTCTTC. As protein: CAISELGTGGPNQVEQFF.